Described below is a single TCR beta chain sequence and its context. The source of the sample is a study of cytomegalovirus exposure and HLA in healthy donors. Vbeta (60) and Jbeta (13) primers were used in the PCR. Produced via immunoSEQ multiplex PCR; TCRdb's table is partial and in-frame only. This sample's clone table lists tens of thousands of clones. The CDR3 loop spans 15 amino acids. The sequencing sample was made of PBMCs. The TCR comes from a woman in her 40s in good health and CMV-seropositive. This chain connects TRBV21-1 to TRBJ2-3; the D call of TRBD2 is as the table states it, not checked on the DNA. TRBV21-1 is listed as a pseudogene. DNA of the CDR3: TGTGCCATCTATGAGGCGGGGACTATGACAGATACGCAGTATTTT. As protein: CAIYEAGTMTDTQYF.